The sequence of this TCR beta chain was determined in a study of shared clonotypes between healthy human individuals. Study background: The people who gave samples were a couple of women and a few men aged 18 to 49. Regarding the study as a whole: Non-shared clonotypes showed lower generation probabilities than clonotypes common to all four donors.

TCRdb's table, derived via immunoSEQ multiplex PCR, lists solely in-frame clones and lacks some. The data show about 2.1 million clones, with over 85% seen just once and around 1.7% held by the top ten. J was trimmed by 6 bases and V by 4 bases; bases with no gene match: 21. CDR1 is MGHRA and CDR2 is YSYEKL in the germline V gene. The CDR3 length is 21 residues. In the case of this clone: Its antigen is not identified.

Positive CCR7 selection of CD45RO-negative cells yielded the naive CD8 cells, and terminally differentiated effector memory CD45RA+ cells were excluded. Material: naive CD8+ T cells from PBMCs. The receptor's source is a man aged 18 to 29 in good health. Some clones in this sample may be carry-over from other donors' samples. The rearrangement joins TRBV4-1 to TRBJ2-2; 12 nucleotides agree with TRBD1. CDR3 sequence (DNA): TGCGCCAGCAGCCTAATACCGGGACAGGGGGCAAAGCGGGAGGGCCCCGGGGAGCTGTTTTTT. Its translation: CASSLIPGQGAKREGPGELFF.